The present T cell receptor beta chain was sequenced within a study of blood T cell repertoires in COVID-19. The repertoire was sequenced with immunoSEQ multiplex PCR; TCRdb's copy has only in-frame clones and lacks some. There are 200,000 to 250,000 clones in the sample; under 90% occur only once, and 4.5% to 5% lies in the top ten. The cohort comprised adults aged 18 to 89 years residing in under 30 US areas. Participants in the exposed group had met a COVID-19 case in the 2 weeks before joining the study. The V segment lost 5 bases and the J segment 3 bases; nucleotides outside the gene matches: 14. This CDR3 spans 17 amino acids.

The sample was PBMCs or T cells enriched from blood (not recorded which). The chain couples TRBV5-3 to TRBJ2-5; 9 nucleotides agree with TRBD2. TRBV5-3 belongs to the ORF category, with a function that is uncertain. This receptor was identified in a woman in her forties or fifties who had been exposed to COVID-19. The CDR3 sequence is CARSLSHSGGIKETQYF. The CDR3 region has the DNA TGTGCCAGAAGTCTCAGTCACAGCGGGGGGATAAAAGAGACCCAGTACTTC.